This T cell receptor (beta chain) was identified in a study of T cells in Graves' hyperthyroidism and ophthalmopathy (dated by TCRdb to between 2018 and 2021). Concerning the study at large: Peripheral blood samples were taken at the time of initial diagnosis, prior to any treatment. To identify TCR V-J signatures that set the groups apart, the researchers used a discovery cohort of 100 or so patients, made up of 40 to 45 with Graves' ophthalmopathy and some 56 with stable Graves' hyperthyroidism. Whether ophthalmopathy could be predicted prospectively was tested in an independent validation cohort made up of some 20 hyperthyroidism patients plus 17 patients who later progressed to ophthalmopathy. The approximately 100 discovery patients were randomly divided into training and test sets at a 7:3 ratio. Thyroid tissue and blood T-cell repertoires from six Graves' hyperthyroidism patients were also compared in the study. Once sampling was done, hyperthyroidism patients were given methimazole at a starting dose of 30 mg daily, whereas ophthalmopathy patients were given high-dose intravenous methylprednisolone. TCR Vbeta CDR3 sequencing of 135 peripheral blood samples (around 45 ophthalmopathy, 75 hyperthyroidism and approximately 17 progressor patients) is reported in the paper. Paper-wide results and their limitations: A model built on a 13 V-J signature distinguished ophthalmopathy from stable hyperthyroidism, reaching 85% to 90% sensitivity and under 84% specificity in cross-validation and 80%/75% in testing. Sample size was not statistically predetermined, and investigators were not blinded to group allocation. Most expanded thyroid clonotypes (frequency above 0.001) were also found in blood, which suggests that blood repertoires may mirror thyroid immune responses. In validation, the model predicted progression to ophthalmopathy a median of about 6.8 months before onset, with about 64% sensitivity and about 75% specificity.

A patient counted as having stable Graves' hyperthyroidism if no progression to ophthalmopathy occurred over 18 months of follow-up. The hyperthyroidism patients were between 18 and 65 years old and newly diagnosed, with a disease duration of less than 2 months. Patients with uncontrolled infections, other autoimmune diseases, pregnancy or lactation were excluded. Diagnoses were based on clinical symptoms, serum thyroxine and TRAb, thyroid ultrasound and orbital computed tomography. PBMCs were separated from 10 ml of fresh peripheral blood using Ficoll-Paque density gradient centrifugation. Total RNA was extracted with Trizol reagent, and quality was checked on an Agilent 2100 Bioanalyzer. Of note for this clonotype: Its antigen has not been determined. Within one base of it there is no much larger clone, and no base qualities were kept.

The trim is 1 base for V and 7 bases for J, with a gap of 14 bases between the germline ends. The CDR3 numbers 14 residues from cysteine through phenylalanine. The kept DNA is CDR3 alone, 42 bases in frame from the first base. Reading the germline V gene (reference sequence) gives CDR1 WNHNN and CDR2 SYGVQD. Amplification of TCR beta CDR3 regions was carried out from RNA transcripts. For the first round of RT-PCR on the TCR CDR3, the HTBI primer set was used together with the Qiagen OneStep RT-PCR kit. The libraries were constructed in a second round of multiplex PCR and then size-selected and purified. Paired-end sequencing of the libraries was performed with 100 bp reads on an Illumina HiSeq2000. On the study's bioinformatics: SOAPnuke was used to process the raw data, removing reads that contained adapters or uncalled bases, had a mean Phred below 15, or lacked an exact match to the constant primer or identifier. High-quality paired reads were merged with COPE v1.2.5, and unique nucleotide sequences were defined as clonotypes. MiTCR v1.1 was used to align clonotypes to the IMGT TRBV, TRBD and TRBJ reference segments. Only V-J combinations with frequency above 0.0001, covering roughly 99% of repertoires, were analysed. The TCS score was defined as the ratio of F50 (clonal expansion) to E x V (chaos), calculated using BLOSUM62-based TCRdist between CDR3 peptides within each V-J. Welch's t-statistics and random forest reduced roughly 530 V-J features to 13, which were used in a naive Bayes classifier (R e1071). TCRdb's own reprocessing of the public reads used fastp at Q25 and MiXCR and kept productive beta chains. For every CDR3 protein sequence, its rows merge into one entry that carries the most common genes and DNA. TCRdb, not the original authors, processed these V and J calls. Within this sample are about 200,000 distinct CDR3 sequences, with less than 20% of them counted one time only. The ten largest clones represent approximately 56% of the sample.

The source of this sequence is a woman aged 45-65 years with Graves' hyperthyroidism. Sequenced material: blood. The rearranged chain carries TRBV10-1 and TRBJ2-7, with TRBD2 tentatively as D gene (5 bases match). The CDR3 reads as follows: CASSEFGTREEQYF. Here is the DNA: TGCGCCAGCAGTGAGTTTGGCACCCGGGAAGAGCAGTACTTC.